This T cell receptor (beta chain) is drawn from a study of shared clonotypes between healthy human individuals. General study results and limits: Estimated clonotype richness was generally higher in naive than memory subsets.

V was clipped by 10 bases and J by 2 bases, with 13 bases between them. CDR1 PRHDT and CDR2 FYEKMQ come from the germline V gene (reference sequence). There are 13 residues in the CDR3. In the case of this clone: Its cognate antigen is unknown.

Here immunoSEQ multiplex PCR was the method, and the copy in TCRdb shows in-frame clones only, minus some. The sample consists of approximately 2.4 million clones, 95% of them appearing once. This clonotype was sampled from a man in his late teens or twenties in good health. V and J are TRBV13 and TRBJ2-3; a possible D gene is TRBD1 (5 bases). Sample: naive CD4+ T cells sorted from blood. As for subset: CD45RA+ positively selected. CDR3 protein: CATLRGFTDTQYF. CDR3 nucleotides: TGTGCCACACTAAGGGGTTTCACAGATACGCAGTATTTT.